This TCR beta chain was found in a study of spatial heterogeneity in lung cancer (dated by TCRdb to between 2017 and 2020). In the study overall: Beta-chain transcripts were consistently detected in greater numbers than alpha-chain transcripts, which likely reflected higher beta-chain transcript abundance. In tumor regions, TCR transcript counts showed a strong correlation with a T cell transcriptional module score derived from matched bulk RNA-seq. In the raw uncorrected reads, each unique combination of TCR and UMI appeared more than ten times on average. TCR alpha and beta repertoires were quantitatively compared across multiple tumor regions, matched nontumor lung and blood in non-small cell lung cancer. The study linked features of the TCR repertoire to counts of nonsynonymous mutations, which were determined by whole-exome sequencing of tumor tissue. At surgery, both alpha and beta chains were TCR-sequenced in 220 tumor regions, some 64 matched nontumor lung samples and a few dozen PBMC samples.

Interpreted using the paper, the time point label stands for: sample taken at primary tumor resection. Donors were around 69 patients with early-stage, untreated non-small cell lung cancer from the lung TRACERx cohort. Without any cell sorting, TCR sequencing was performed on whole RNA extracted either from tumor and nontumor lung tissue or from cryopreserved PBMC samples. A patient was chosen for TCR sequencing only when enough RNA was available from at least two tumor regions. Tumor and adjacent nontumor lung specimens were reviewed by a lung pathologist before selection. This clonotype appeared many times. Its specific antigen is unknown. No much larger clone exists at a distance of one base, and base qualities are not known. The investigation overall reported the following: Additional single-cell paired TCR alpha and beta sequencing was considered necessary to confirm, at a functional level, the hypothesis that regional TCRs recognize regional mutations. A correlation was observed between the number of expanded intratumoral alpha and beta TCRs and the tumor nonsynonymous mutation count. TCR-seq coverage of tumor T cells was estimated at only roughly 6.5% for alpha chains and more than 11% for beta chains. The count of ubiquitous expanded TCRs correlated with the count of ubiquitous nonsynonymous mutations, and the count of regional expanded TCRs correlated with the count of regional nonsynonymous mutations.

The CDR3, cysteine through phenylalanine, is 14 amino acids long. The DNA shown is the 42-base CDR3, in frame from base 1. Via the germline V gene, CDR1 is SNHLY and CDR2 FYNNEI. Trimmed from V: 6 bases; trimmed from J: 2 bases; junction bases lacking a gene match: 6. Library preparation employed 5' RACE. TCRdb names NextSeq 500 as the instrument used. The TCR library protocol attached a unique molecular identifier to each TCR cDNA molecule to allow correction of PCR and sequencing errors. The original pipeline was this. TCR identification, UMI-based error correction and CDR3 extraction were performed with Decombinator tools. TCRs above a frequency of 2 per 1,000, corresponding to the top 1% of the tumor frequency distribution, were defined as expanded. Expanded tumor TCRs were classed as regional if statistically deemed absent (corrected P<0.05) from at least one tumor region, otherwise ubiquitous. Rényi diversity was computed with the R vegan package after subsampling each repertoire 100 times to 5,000 TCRs. CDR3 similarity networks were built from amino acid triplet string-kernel similarity, connecting CDR3s with pairwise similarity above 0.82. TCRdb trimmed public reads at Q25 via fastp, called clones via MiXCR and kept in-frame beta chains. Identical CDR3 proteins give one entry, which carries the most common genes and DNA. Clone size and V and J calls follow TCRdb, not the original study. This sample gives around 95,000 distinct CDR3 sequences in total; 4% to 4.5% of them show up just once. 21% of the sample lies in the top ten.

This sequence uses TRBV2 and TRBJ1-2; 7 bases in the junction line up with TRBD1. This sample comprised lung tumor tissue, obtained at surgery. The receptor comes from a male donor with early-stage non-small cell lung cancer. The CDR3 loop reads CASSAGQENYGYTF. The bases are TGTGCCAGCAGCGCCGGACAGGAGAACTATGGCTACACCTTC.